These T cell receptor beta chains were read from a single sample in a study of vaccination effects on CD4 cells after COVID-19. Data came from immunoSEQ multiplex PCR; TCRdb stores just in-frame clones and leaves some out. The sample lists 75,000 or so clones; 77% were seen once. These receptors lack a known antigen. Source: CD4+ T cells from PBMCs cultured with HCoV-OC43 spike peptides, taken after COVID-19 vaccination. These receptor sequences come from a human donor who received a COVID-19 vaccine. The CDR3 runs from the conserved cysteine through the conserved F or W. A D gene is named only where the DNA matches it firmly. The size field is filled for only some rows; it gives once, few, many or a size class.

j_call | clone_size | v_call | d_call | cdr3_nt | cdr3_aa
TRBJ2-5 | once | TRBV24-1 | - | TGTGCCACCCGGTTAACAGGGGGAGGGTGGGAGACCCAGTACTTC | CATRLTGGGWETQYF
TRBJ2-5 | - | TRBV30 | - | TGTGCCTGGAGTGTCCGAGAGACCCAGTACTTC | CAWSVRETQYF
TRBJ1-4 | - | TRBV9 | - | TGTGCCAGCAGCATAACGGGACAAGATAATGAAAAACTGTTTTTT | CASSITGQDNEKLFF
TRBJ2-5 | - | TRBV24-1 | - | TGTGCCACCAGTGATCCCACAGGGGAGGGTACCCAGTACTTC | CATSDPTGEGTQYF
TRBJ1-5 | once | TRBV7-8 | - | TGTGCCAGCAGCTTAGACCTAGGGTGGTCAGAATTCAATCAGCCCCAGCATTTT | CASSLDLGWSEFNQPQHF
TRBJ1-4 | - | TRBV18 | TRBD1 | TGTGCCAGCTCACCATCGGGGACAGGGGTGAGGGAAAAACTGTTTTTT | CASSPSGTGVREKLFF
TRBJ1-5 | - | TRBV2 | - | TGTGCCAGCAGCCCGTGGGTAAGAAATCAGCCCCAGCATTTT | CASSPWVRNQPQHF
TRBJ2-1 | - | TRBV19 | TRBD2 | TGTGCCAGTAGTATACCTAGCGGGGCGATTAATGAGCAGTTCTTC | CASSIPSGAINEQFF
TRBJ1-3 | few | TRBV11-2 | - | TGTGCCAGCAGCTTAGCGTCTACCAGGTCCTCTGGAAACACCATATATTTT | CASSLASTRSSGNTIYF
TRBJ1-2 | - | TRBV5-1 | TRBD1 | TGCGCCAGCAGCTTGTTAGGACAGGGGGTAAATGGCTACACCTTC | CASSLLGQGVNGYTF
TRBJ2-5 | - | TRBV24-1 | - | TGTGCCACCAGTCGGGGATCTCTACAAGAGACCCAGTACTTC | CATSRGSLQETQYF
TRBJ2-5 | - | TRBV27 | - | TGTGCCAGCAGTTTCCCCCCTGGGTACTTC | CASSFPPGYF
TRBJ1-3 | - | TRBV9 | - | TGTGCCAGCAGTCAGGGTTTTGGAAACACCATATATTTT | CASSQGFGNTIYF
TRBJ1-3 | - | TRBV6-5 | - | TGTGCCAGCAGTCGAGACTTGAGCTCTGGAAACACCATATATTTT | CASSRDLSSGNTIYF
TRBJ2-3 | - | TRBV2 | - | TGTGCCAGCACACAAGGACTGTACCATGGGACAGATACGCAGTATTTT | CASTQGLYHGTDTQYF
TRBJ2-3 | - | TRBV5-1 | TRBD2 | TGCGCCAGCAGTCCCGGGGGGGGAAGAGTTAGCACAGATACGCAGTATTTT | CASSPGGGRVSTDTQYF
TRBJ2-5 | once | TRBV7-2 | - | TGTGCCAGCAGCCCCCAAGAGACCCAGTACTTC | CASSPQETQYF
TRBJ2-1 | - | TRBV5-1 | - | TGCGCCAGCAGCCTAAATAGGGGGTCATTCCGAGGGAATGAGCAGTTCTTC | CASSLNRGSFRGNEQFF
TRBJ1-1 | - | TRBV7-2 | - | TGTGCCAGCAGCTTTACGGGACACCTGAACACTGAAGCTTTCTTT | CASSFTGHLNTEAFF
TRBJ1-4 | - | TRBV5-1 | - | TGCGCCAGCAGCTTATTACAGGGTGGCGAAAAACTGTTTTTT | CASSLLQGGEKLFF
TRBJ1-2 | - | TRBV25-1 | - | TGTGCCAGCAGTGAATGGAACTCCAACTATGGCTACACCTTC | CASSEWNSNYGYTF
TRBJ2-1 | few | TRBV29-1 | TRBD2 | TGCAGCGCCGCCCCGGGGGGGTACAATGAGCAGTTCTTC | CSAAPGGYNEQFF
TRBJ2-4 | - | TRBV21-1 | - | TGTGCCAGCAGCATCGATAGGACAGGGGGTAAAAACATTCAGTACTTC | CASSIDRTGGKNIQYF
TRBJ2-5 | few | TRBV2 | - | - | CASILGGQQETQYF
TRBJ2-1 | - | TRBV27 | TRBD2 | TGTGCCAGCATGCGGGGGGCTCACAATGAGCAGTTCTTC | CASMRGAHNEQFF
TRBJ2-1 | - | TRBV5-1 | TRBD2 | TGCGCCAGCAGCCCCTCCAGGACTAGCTACAATGAGCAGTTCTTC | CASSPSRTSYNEQFF
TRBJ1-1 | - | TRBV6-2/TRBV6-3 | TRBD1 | TGTGCCAGCAGCCACTCGAGGGACAGGGGGACTGAAGCTTTCTTT | CASSHSRDRGTEAFF
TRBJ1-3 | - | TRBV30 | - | TGTGCCTGGAACAAGGGGGCTGGAAACACCATATATTTT | CAWNKGAGNTIYF
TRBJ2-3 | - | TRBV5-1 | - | TGCGCCAGCAGCCTACCGGGGACTAGCACAGATACGCAGTATTTT | CASSLPGTSTDTQYF
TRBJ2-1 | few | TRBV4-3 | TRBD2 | TGCGCCAGCAGCTCTTCCCGGGGGGACCAAGGTAATGAGCAGTTCTTC | CASSSSRGDQGNEQFF
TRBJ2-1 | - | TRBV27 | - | TGTGCCAGCAGTTTTATGGGACTCTCATACAATGAGCAGTTCTTC | CASSFMGLSYNEQFF
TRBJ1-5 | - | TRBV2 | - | TGTGCCACCACACCGGACAGACTTAGCAATCAGCCCCAGCATTTT | CATTPDRLSNQPQHF
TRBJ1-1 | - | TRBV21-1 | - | TGTGCCAGCAGCAAAGTCCAGGGGGCGAGCACTGAAGCTTTCTTT | CASSKVQGASTEAFF
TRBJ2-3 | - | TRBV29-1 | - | TGCAGCGTTGATGCATGGGGGGCTGTAACAGATACGCAGTATTTT | CSVDAWGAVTDTQYF
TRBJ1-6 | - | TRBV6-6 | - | TGTGCCAGCGGCGATAATTCACCCCTCCACTTT | CASGDNSPLHF
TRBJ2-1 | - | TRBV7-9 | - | TGTGCCAGCAGCTTAGACCCTGGACTTTTTCACAATGAGCAGTTCTTC | CASSLDPGLFHNEQFF
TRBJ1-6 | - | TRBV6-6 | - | TGTGCCAGCCACCGGACAGAAAATTCACCCCTCCACTTT | CASHRTENSPLHF
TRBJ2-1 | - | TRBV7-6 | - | TGTGCCAGCAGCTTAAGTCAGGGCCTCCGTGGTGAGCAGTTCTTC | CASSLSQGLRGEQFF
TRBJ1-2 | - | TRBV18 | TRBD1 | TGTGCCAGCTCACACGGGACAGGCTATGGCTACACCTTC | CASSHGTGYGYTF
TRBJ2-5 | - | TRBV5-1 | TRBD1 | TGCGCCAGCAGCCCGGGGACAGTGTACCAAGAGACCCAGTACTTC | CASSPGTVYQETQYF
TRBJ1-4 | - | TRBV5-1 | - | TGCGCCAGCAGCTTATCAGCCACAACTAATGAAAAACTGTTTTTT | CASSLSATTNEKLFF